The TCR beta chain described here comes from a study of OX40 agonist ivuxolimab in advanced cancers. Study-level information: Cancers in dose escalation were hepatocellular, melanoma, renal cell and head and neck.

The protocol was immunoSEQ multiplex PCR, while the TCRdb copy is restricted to in-frame clones and leaves out a portion. The repertoire holds just over 25,000 clones, with 80% to 90% as singletons. On this clone itself: Antigen: not known.

CDR1 is LGHNA and CDR2 is YSLEER in the germline V gene. The CDR3 consists of 13 residues. Between the trimmed V and J ends, which lost 1 base and 5 bases, there was a span of 9 bases. Points from the study as a whole: On average, CD8+ T cells had more expanded clones than CD4+.

Sample: CD4+ or CD8+ T cells sorted from blood, taken in a trial of the OX40 agonist ivuxolimab. This receptor was identified in an adult with an advanced solid tumor such as melanoma, head and neck, liver or kidney cancer. This sequence joins TRBV4-3 and TRBJ2-7; tentatively, D is TRBD2 (5 bases). The chain's CDR3 is CASSQVGADEQYF. The CDR3 bases are TGCGCCAGCAGCCAAGTGGGAGCGGACGAGCAGTACTTC.